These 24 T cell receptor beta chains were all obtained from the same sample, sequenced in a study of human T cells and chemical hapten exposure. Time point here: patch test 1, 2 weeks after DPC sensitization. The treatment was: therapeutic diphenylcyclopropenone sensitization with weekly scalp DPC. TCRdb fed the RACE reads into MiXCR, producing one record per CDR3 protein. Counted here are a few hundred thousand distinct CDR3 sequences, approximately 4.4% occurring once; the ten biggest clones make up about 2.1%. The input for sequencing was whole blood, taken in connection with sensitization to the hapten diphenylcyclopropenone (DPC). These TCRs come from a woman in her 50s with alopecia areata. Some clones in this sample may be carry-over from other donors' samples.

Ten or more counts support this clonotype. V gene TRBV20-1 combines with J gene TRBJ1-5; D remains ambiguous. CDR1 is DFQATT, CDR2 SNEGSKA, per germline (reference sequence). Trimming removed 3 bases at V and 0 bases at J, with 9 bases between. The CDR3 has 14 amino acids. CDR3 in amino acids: CSASADYSNQPQHF. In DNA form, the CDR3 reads TGCAGTGCTAGCGCTGATTATAGCAATCAGCCCCAGCATTTT.

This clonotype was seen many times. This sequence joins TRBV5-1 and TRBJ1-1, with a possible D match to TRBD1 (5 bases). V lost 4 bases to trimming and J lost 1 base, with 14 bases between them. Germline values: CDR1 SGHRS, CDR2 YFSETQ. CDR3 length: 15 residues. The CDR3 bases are TGCGCCAGCAGCCAAATGACAGTGGCGAACACTGAAGCTTTCTTT. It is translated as CASSQMTVANTEAFF.

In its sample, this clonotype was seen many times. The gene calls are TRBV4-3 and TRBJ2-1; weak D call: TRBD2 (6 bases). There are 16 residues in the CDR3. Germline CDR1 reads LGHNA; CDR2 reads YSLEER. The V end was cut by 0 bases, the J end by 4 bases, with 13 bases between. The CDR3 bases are TGCGCCAGCAGCCAAGATCGGGAGCCGATGTACAATGAGCAGTTCTTC. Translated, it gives CASSQDREPMYNEQFF.

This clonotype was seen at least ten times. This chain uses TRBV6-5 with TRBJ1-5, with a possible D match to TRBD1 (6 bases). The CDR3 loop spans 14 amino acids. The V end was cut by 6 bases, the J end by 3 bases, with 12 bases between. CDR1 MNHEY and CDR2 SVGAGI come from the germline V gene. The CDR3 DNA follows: TGTGCCAGCAGGGAACAGGGTATCAATCAGCCCCAGCATTTT. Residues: CASREQGINQPQHF.

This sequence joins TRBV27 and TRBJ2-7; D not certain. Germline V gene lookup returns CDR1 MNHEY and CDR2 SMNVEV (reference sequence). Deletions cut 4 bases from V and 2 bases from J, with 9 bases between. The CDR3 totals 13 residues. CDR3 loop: CASSSDPAYEQYF. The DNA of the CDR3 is TGTGCCAGCAGTTCAGACCCGGCCTACGAGCAGTACTTC.

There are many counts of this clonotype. In nucleotides, the CDR3 is TGTGCCAGCAGCCTGGGGCCTAGGACCTACGAGCAGTACTTC. It codes for CASSLGPRTYEQYF. The chain couples TRBV2 to TRBJ2-7; D may be TRBD1 (5 bases). Germline V gives CDR1 SNHLY, CDR2 FYNNEI. CDR3 length: 14 amino acids. Trimming took off 6 bases at V and 2 bases at J, with 14 bases between the two ends.

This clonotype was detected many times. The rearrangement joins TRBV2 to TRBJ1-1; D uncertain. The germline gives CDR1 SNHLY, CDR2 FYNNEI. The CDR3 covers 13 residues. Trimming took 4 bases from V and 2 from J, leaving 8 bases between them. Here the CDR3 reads CASSVKDNTEAFF. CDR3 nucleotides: TGTGCCAGCAGTGTTAAGGATAACACTGAAGCTTTCTTT.

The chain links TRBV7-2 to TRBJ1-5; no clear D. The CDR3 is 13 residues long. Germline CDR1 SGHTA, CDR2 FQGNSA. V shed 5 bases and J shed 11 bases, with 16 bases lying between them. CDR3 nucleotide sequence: TGTGCCAGCAGCCCGGACGGAAACTTGGCCCAGCATTTT. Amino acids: CASSPDGNLAQHF.

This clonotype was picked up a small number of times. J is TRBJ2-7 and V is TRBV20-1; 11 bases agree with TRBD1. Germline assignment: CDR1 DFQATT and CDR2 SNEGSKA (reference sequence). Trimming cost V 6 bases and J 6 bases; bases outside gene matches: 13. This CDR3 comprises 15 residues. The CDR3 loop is CSAPSGDRGTGEQYF. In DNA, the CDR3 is TGCAGTGCCCCCTCGGGGGACAGGGGGACCGGCGAGCAGTACTTC.

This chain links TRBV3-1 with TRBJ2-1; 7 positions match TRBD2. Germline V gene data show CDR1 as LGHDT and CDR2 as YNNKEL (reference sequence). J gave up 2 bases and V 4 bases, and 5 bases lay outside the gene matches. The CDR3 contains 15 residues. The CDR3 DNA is TGTGCCAGCAGCCGAACACGGGGGGCCTACAATGAGCAGTTCTTC. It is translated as CASSRTRGAYNEQFF.

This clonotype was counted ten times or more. The CDR3 protein is CSVSRGRNEQYF. CDR3 bases: TGCAGCGTCTCCAGGGGGCGGAACGAGCAGTACTTC. This chain uses TRBV29-1 with TRBJ2-7, with 8 bases that match TRBD1. There are 12 residues in the CDR3. Per germline, CDR1 SQVTM and CDR2 ANQGSEA. J lost 5 bases, V lost 6 bases, and 6 bases had no gene match.

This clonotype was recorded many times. The CDR3 reads CASSLDPKNIQYF. The CDR3 DNA is TGTGCCAGCAGCTTAGACCCCAAAAACATTCAGTACTTC. V is TRBV7-2 and J is TRBJ2-4; no reliable D call. The V end was cut by 1 base, the J end by 2 bases, with 3 bases between. This CDR3 has 13 amino acids. CDR1 is SGHTA, CDR2 FQGNSA, per germline.

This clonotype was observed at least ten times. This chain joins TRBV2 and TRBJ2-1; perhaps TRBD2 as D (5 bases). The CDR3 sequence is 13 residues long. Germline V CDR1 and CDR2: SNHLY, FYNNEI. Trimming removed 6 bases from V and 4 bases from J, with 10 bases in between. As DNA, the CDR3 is TGTGCCAGCAGCCTACTAGAATACAATGAGCAGTTCTTC. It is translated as CASSLLEYNEQFF.

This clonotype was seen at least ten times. The CDR3 loop is CASSFGGARRDEQFF. Written as DNA, the CDR3 is TGTGCCAGTAGTTTCGGGGGGGCCAGGCGGGATGAGCAGTTCTTC. The chain couples TRBV19 to TRBJ2-1; 8 bases agree with TRBD2. This CDR3 has 15 residues. Germline V gene data show CDR1 as LNHDA and CDR2 as SQIVND (reference sequence). V lost 5 bases, J lost 8 bases, and 11 bases stayed unmatched.

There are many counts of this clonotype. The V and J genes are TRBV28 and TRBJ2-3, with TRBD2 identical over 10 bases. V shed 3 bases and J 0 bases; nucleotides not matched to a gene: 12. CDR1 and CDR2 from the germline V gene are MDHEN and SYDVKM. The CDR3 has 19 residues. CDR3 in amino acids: CASSFDPLTSGASTDTQYF. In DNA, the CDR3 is TGTGCCAGCAGTTTCGATCCCCTCACTAGCGGGGCTAGCACAGATACGCAGTATTTT.

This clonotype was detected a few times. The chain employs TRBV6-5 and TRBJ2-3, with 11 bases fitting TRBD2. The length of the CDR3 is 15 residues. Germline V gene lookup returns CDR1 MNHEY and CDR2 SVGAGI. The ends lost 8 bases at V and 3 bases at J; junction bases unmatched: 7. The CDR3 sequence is CASGYSGRATDTQYF. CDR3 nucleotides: TGTGCCAGCGGGTATAGCGGGAGGGCGACAGATACGCAGTATTTT.

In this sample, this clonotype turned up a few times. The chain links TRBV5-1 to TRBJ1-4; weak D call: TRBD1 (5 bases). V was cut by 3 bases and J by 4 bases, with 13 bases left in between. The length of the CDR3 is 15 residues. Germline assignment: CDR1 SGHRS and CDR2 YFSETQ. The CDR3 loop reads CASSSGTAFNEKLFF. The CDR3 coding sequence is TGCGCCAGCAGCTCGGGGACGGCATTTAATGAAAAACTGTTTTTT.

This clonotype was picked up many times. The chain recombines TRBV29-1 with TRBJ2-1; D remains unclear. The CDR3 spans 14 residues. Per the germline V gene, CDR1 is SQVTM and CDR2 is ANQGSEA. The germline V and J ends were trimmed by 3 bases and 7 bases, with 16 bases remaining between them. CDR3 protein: CSVDHNRWSNEQFF. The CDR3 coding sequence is TGCAGCGTTGACCATAACCGCTGGTCGAATGAGCAGTTCTTC.

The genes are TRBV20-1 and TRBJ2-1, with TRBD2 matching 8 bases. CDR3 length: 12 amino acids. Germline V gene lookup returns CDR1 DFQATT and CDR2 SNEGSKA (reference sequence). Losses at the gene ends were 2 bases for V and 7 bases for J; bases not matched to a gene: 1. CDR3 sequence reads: CSARTGGNEQFF. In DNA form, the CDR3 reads TGCAGTGCTAGAACGGGGGGGAATGAGCAGTTCTTC.

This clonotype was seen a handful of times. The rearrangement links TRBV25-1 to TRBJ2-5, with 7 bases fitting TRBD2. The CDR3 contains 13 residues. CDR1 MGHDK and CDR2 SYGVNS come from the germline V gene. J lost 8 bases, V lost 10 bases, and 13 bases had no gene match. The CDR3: CATPERGPATQYF. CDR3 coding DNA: TGTGCCACCCCCGAGCGGGGCCCCGCCACCCAGTACTTC. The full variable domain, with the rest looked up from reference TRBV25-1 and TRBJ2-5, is EADIYQTPRYLVIGTGKKITLECSQTMGHDKMYWYQQDPGMELHLIHYSYGVNSTEKGDLSSESTVSRIRTEHFPLTLESARPSHTSQYLCATPERGPATQYFGPGTRLLVL.

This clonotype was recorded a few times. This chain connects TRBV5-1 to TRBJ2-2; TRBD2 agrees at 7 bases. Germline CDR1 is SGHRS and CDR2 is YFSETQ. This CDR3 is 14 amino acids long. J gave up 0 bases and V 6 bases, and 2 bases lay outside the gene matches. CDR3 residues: CASKGGPNTGELFF. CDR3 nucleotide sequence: TGCGCCAGCAAGGGAGGGCCGAACACCGGGGAGCTGTTTTTT.

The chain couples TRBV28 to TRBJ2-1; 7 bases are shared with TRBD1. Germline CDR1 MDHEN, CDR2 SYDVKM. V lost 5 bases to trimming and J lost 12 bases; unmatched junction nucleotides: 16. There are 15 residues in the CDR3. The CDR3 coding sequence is TGTGCCAGCAGTCCTCGGGACAGCCCGGTGACGAGGCAGTTCTTC. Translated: CASSPRDSPVTRQFF.

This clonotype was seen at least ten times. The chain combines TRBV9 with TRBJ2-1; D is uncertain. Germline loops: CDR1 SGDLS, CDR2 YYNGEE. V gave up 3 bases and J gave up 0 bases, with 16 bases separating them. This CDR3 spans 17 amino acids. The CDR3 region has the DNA TGTGCCAGCAGCGGGCTTAGGGCGGCGAGCTCCTACAATGAGCAGTTCTTC. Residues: CASSGLRAASSYNEQFF.

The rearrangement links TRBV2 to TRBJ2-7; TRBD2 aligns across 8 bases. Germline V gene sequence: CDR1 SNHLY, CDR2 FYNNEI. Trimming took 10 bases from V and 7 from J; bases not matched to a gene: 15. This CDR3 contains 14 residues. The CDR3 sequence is CAISPGGAGREQYF. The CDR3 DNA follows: TGTGCCATAAGCCCGGGGGGGGCCGGCCGAGAGCAGTACTTC. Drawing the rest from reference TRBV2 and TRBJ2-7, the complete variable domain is EPEVTQTPSHQVTQMGQEVILRCVPISNHLYFYWYRQILGQKVEFLVSFYNNEISEKSEIFDDQFSVERPDGSNFTLKIRSTKLEDSAMYFCAISPGGAGREQYFGPGTRLTVT.